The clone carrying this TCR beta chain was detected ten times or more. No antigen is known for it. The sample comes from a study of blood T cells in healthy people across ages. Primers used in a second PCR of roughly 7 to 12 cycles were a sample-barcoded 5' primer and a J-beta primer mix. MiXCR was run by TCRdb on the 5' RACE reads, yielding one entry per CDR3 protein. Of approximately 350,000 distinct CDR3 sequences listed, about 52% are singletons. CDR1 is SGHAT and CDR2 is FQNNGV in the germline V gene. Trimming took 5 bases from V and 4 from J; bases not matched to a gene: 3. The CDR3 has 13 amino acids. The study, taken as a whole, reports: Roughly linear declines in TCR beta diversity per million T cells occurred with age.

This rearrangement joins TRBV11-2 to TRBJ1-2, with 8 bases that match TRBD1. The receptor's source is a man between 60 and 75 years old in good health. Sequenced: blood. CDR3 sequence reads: CASSPGTGYGYTF. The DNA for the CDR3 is TGTGCCAGCAGCCCCGGGACAGGCTATGGCTACACCTTC.